One T cell receptor beta chain is described in this entry. The entry originates in a study of T-cell reconstitution after alpha-beta-depleted transplantation in children. From germline, CDR1 is SQVTM and CDR2 ANQGSEA. Trimming cost V 3 bases and J 7 bases; bases outside gene matches: 7. CDR3 length: 16 residues. Researchers prepared the TCRbeta library using unique molecular identifiers, the study reports. TCRdb reprocessed the PCR reads with MiXCR, giving one entry per CDR3 protein. The sample carries more than 400,000 distinct CDR3 sequences, 9.5% to 12% recorded once. The source material was PBMCs, mostly from graft donor cells, sampled 180 days after TCRalphabeta/CD19-depleted stem cell transplant. This receptor was taken from a female patient between 2 and 15 years old who had a stem cell transplant for aplastic anemia, so the T cells may come from the graft donor. This chain joins TRBV29-1 and TRBJ2-2; 14 bases map to TRBD2. In DNA form, the CDR3 reads TGCAGCGTTGACGGGACTAGCGGGAGCGGGCACGGGGAGCTGTTTTTT. It translates to CSVDGTSGSGHGELFF.